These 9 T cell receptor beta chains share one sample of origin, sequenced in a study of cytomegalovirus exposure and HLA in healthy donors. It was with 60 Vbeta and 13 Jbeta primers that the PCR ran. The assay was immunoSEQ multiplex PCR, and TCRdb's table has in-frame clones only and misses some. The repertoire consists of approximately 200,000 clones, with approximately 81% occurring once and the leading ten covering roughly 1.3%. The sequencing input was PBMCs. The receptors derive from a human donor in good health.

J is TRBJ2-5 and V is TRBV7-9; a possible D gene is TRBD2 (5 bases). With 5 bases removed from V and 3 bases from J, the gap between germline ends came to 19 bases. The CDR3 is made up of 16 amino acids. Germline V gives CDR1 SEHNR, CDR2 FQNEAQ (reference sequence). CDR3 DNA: TGTGCCAGCAGCACGGGCCGGGAATGGTCGGAAGAGACCCAGTACTTC. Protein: CASSTGREWSEETQYF.

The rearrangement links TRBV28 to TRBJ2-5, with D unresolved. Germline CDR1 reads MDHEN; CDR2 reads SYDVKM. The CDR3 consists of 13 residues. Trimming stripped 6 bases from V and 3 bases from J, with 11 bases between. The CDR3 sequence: CASRPGAKETQYF. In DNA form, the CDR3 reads TGTGCCAGCAGGCCCGGAGCCAAAGAGACCCAGTACTTC. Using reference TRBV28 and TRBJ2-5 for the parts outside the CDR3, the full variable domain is DVKVTQSSRYLVKRTGEKVFLECVQDMDHENMFWYRQDPGLGLRLIYFSYDVKMKEKGDIPEGYSVSREKKERFSLILESASTNQTSMYLCASRPGAKETQYFGPGTRLLVL.

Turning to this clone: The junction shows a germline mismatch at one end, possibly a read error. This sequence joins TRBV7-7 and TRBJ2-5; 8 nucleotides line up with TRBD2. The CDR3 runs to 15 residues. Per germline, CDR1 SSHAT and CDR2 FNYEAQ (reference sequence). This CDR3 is CASSAGLGGEETQYF. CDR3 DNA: TGTGCTAGCAGCGCGGGACTAGGGGGGGAAGAGACCCAGTACTTC.

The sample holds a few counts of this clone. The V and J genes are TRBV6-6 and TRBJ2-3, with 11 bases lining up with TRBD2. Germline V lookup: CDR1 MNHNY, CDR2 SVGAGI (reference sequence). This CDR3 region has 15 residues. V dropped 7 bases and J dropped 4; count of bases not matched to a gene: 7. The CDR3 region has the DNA TGTGCCAGCAAACCAAGGACTAGCGGGTCAGATACGCAGTATTTT. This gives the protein CASKPRTSGSDTQYF.

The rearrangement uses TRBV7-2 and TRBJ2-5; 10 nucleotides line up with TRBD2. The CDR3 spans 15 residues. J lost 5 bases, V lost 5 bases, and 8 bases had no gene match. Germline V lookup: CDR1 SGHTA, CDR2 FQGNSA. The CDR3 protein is CASSPSSGRGETQYF. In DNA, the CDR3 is TGTGCCAGCAGCCCCTCGAGCGGGAGGGGGGAGACCCAGTACTTC.

CDR3 bases: TGTGCCAGCAGCCAAGGGCAGGGCTCGGGAAACACCATATATTTT. Translated, it gives CASSQGQGSGNTIYF. The chain employs TRBV4-2 and TRBJ1-3, with D perhaps TRBD1 (5 bases). Trimming removed 1 base from V and 4 bases from J, with 11 bases in between. From germline, CDR1 is LGHNA and CDR2 YNFKEQ. The CDR3 length is 15 residues.

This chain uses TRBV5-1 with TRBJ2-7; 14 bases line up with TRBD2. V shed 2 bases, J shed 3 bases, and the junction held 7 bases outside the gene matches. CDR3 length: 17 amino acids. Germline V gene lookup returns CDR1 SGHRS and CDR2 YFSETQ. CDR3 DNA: TGCGCCAGCAGCTTTGGACTAGCGGGAGGCCGAGTCTACGAGCAGTACTTC. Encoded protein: CASSFGLAGGRVYEQYF.

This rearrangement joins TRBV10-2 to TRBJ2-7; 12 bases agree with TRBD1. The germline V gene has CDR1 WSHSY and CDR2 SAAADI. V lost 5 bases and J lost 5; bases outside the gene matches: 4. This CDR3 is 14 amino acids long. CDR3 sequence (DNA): TGCGCCAGCAGTCCCGGGACAGGGGGCAACGAGCAGTACTTC. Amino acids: CASSPGTGGNEQYF.

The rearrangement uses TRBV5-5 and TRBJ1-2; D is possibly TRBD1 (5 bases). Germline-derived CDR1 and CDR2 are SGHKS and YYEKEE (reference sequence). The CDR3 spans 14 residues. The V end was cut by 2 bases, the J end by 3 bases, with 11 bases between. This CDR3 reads CASSLRSTDYGYTF. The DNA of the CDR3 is TGTGCCAGCAGCTTAAGGTCGACAGACTATGGCTACACCTTC.